Each of the 25 T cell receptor beta chains below was sequenced from the same sample in a study of human T cells and chemical hapten exposure. One entry per CDR3 protein, called by TCRdb with MiXCR from the RACE reads. The top ten clones hold around 2.7% of a sample with 99,000 or so distinct CDR3 sequences, less than 45% of them seen once. Time point of the sample: patch test 3, about 24 weeks after DPC sensitization. Treatment here: therapeutic diphenylcyclopropenone sensitization with weekly scalp DPC. The sample was whole blood, taken in connection with sensitization to the hapten diphenylcyclopropenone (DPC). Source of these receptors: a man aged 40-49 years with alopecia areata. Some clones in this sample may be carry-over from other donors' samples.

This clonotype was found a few times. The chain employs TRBV12-3 or TRBV12-4 and TRBJ2-1; TRBD2 aligns across 10 bases. This CDR3 is 16 amino acids long. Trimming cost V 5 bases and J 8 bases; bases outside gene matches: 12. CDR3: CASSPLGTSVFDEQFF. In nucleotides, the CDR3 is TGTGCCAGCAGTCCACTTGGGACTAGCGTTTTCGATGAGCAGTTCTTC.

V gene TRBV6-5 combines with J gene TRBJ1-1, with D unresolved. CDR1 and CDR2 (germline): MNHEY, SVGAGI. Trimming stripped 8 bases from V and 5 bases from J, with 12 bases between. CDR3 length equals 12 residues. CDR3 amino acids: CASLSRGTEAFF. The DNA for the CDR3 is TGTGCCAGCCTCAGTCGAGGGACTGAAGCTTTCTTT.

This sequence joins TRBV7-2 and TRBJ1-4; 9 positions match TRBD1. Germline lookup yields CDR1 SGHTA and CDR2 FQGNSA. CDR3 length: 14 residues. V lost 4 bases, J lost 7 bases, and 4 bases stayed unmatched. The CDR3 is CASSSPGQGEKLFF. In DNA form, the CDR3 reads TGTGCCAGCAGCTCGCCGGGACAGGGTGAAAAACTGTTTTTT.

This chain connects TRBV7-2 to TRBJ2-5; 7 bases fit TRBD1. The CDR3 extends over 14 amino acids. Germline V gene data show CDR1 as SGHTA and CDR2 as FQGNSA. V was pared by 6 bases and J by 1 base, with 5 bases of the junction left unmatched. Written as DNA, the CDR3 is TGTGCCAGCAGTCCACAGGGGTCCCAAGAGACCCAGTACTTC. Its protein is CASSPQGSQETQYF.

This chain links TRBV7-9 with TRBJ1-5; 12 bases are shared with TRBD1. The CDR3 length is 19 residues. The trim removed 2 bases at V and 2 bases at J, leaving 10 bases unmatched. Per the germline V gene, CDR1 is SEHNR and CDR2 is FQNEAQ (reference sequence). This CDR3 reads CASSLSGTGGAVGNQPQHF. The CDR3 DNA reads TGTGCCAGCAGCTTATCCGGGACAGGGGGCGCGGTGGGCAATCAGCCCCAGCATTTT.

The chain has TRBV5-1 and TRBJ2-3, with 12 bases aligning to TRBD1. CDR3 length equals 16 residues. Germline V gene lookup returns CDR1 SGHRS and CDR2 YFSETQ. Trimming at V came to 3 bases and at J to 4 bases, leaving 6 bases not matched to a gene. Here the CDR3 DNA reads TGCGCCAGCAGCTGGGGACAGGGGGCGTTTGCAGATACGCAGTATTTT. Residues: CASSWGQGAFADTQYF.

This clonotype occurred a few times. The gene calls are TRBV7-9 and TRBJ2-7; D might be TRBD2 (6 bases). This CDR3 comprises 14 residues. Germline loops: CDR1 SEHNR, CDR2 FQNEAQ (reference sequence). Trimming pared 1 base from V and 2 bases from J, leaving 9 bases between. The CDR3 region is CASSLDGSAYEQYF. The CDR3, as DNA: TGTGCCAGCAGCTTAGACGGGAGTGCCTACGAGCAGTACTTC.

The chain joins TRBV7-2 to TRBJ1-2, with 9 bases matching TRBD1. The junction had 7 bases not matched to a gene; V was cut back by 5 bases and J by 3 bases. This CDR3 spans 15 amino acids. Germline V lookup: CDR1 SGHTA, CDR2 FQGNSA. The CDR3 nucleotides are TGTGCCAGCAGCAGAACAGGGGGCGACGACTATGGCTACACCTTC. Protein product: CASSRTGGDDYGYTF.

A few counts support this clonotype. The V and J genes are TRBV12-3 or TRBV12-4 and TRBJ1-2; D gene unclear. The CDR3 length is 11 residues. V lost 5 bases and J lost 2, with 3 bases in between. CDR3 in DNA: TGTGCCAGCAGTAAGAACTATGGCTACACCTTC. Its translation: CASSKNYGYTF.

The chain links TRBV12-2 to TRBJ2-7. TRBV12-2 represents a pseudogene. The CDR3 runs to 15 residues. CDR3 nucleotide sequence: TGTGCAAGTCGCTTATTATTTTCGCCCTCCTACGAGCAGTACGTC. Residues: CASRLLFSPSYEQYV.

The chain uses TRBV5-6 and TRBJ1-1; 10 bases are a match to TRBD1. Germline V gene data show CDR1 as SGHDT and CDR2 as YYEEEE. Trimming removed 0 bases from V and 1 base from J; junction bases left unmatched: 3. The CDR3 has 16 residues. CDR3 DNA: TGTGCCAGCAGCTTGGTGGGACAGGGGTCGAACACTGAAGCTTTCTTT. It codes for CASSLVGQGSNTEAFF.

The chain recombines TRBV6-6 with TRBJ2-7; D is unclear. CDR3 length: 12 amino acids. In germline, CDR1 is MNHNY, CDR2 SVGAGI (reference sequence). Deletions cut 4 bases from V and 4 bases from J, with 8 bases between. The CDR3 loop reads CASSSLSYEQYF. Written as DNA, the CDR3 is TGTGCCAGCAGTTCGCTGTCTTACGAGCAGTACTTC.

The CDR3 sequence is CASRNPGQEADTQYF. CDR3 DNA sequence: TGCGCCAGCAGAAATCCGGGACAGGAGGCCGATACGCAGTATTTT. This sequence joins TRBV5-1 and TRBJ2-3; 8 bases match TRBD1. The CDR3 is 15 residues long. V lost 5 bases to trimming and J lost 6 bases; unmatched junction nucleotides: 11. Germline CDR1 and CDR2: SGHRS and YFSETQ.

This chain uses TRBV6-2 or TRBV6-3 with TRBJ2-5; no definite D call. Germline V gives CDR1 MNHEY, CDR2 SVGEGT. The CDR3 length is 13 residues. The ends were cut back, 4 bases at V and 6 bases at J, with 12 bases in the middle. The CDR3 nucleotides are TGTGCCAGCAGTTCGGGCTTGCCCAAGACCCAGTACTTC. Its translation is CASSSGLPKTQYF.

This chain uses TRBV7-2 with TRBJ1-2, with 7 bases fitting TRBD1. V dropped 4 bases and J dropped 2; count of bases not matched to a gene: 7. The CDR3 runs 15 residues. Germline CDR1 is SGHTA and CDR2 is FQGNSA. CDR3 nucleotides: TGTGCCAGCAGCTCAAGACAGGGTACAAACTATGGCTACACCTTC. It is translated as CASSSRQGTNYGYTF.

V gene TRBV20-1 combines with J gene TRBJ2-5; no reliable D call. V was cut by 5 bases and J by 5 bases, with 9 bases left in between. Germline V lookup: CDR1 DFQATT, CDR2 SNEGSKA (reference sequence). The CDR3 covers 11 residues. For the CDR3, the DNA is TGCAGTGCTCCCTCCTTCGAGACCCAGTACTTC. Translating gives CSAPSFETQYF.

In its sample, this clonotype is medium-sized. The chain employs TRBV29-1 and TRBJ2-6, with D unclear. The CDR3 contains 13 residues. V was shortened by 5 bases and J by 0 bases, with 5 bases between the two germline ends. The germline V gene has CDR1 SQVTM and CDR2 ANQGSEA. DNA of the CDR3: TGCAGCGTTCCGTTCTCTGGGGCCAACGTCCTGACTTTC. It yields the protein CSVPFSGANVLTF.

This clonotype was observed a few times. The chain employs TRBV6-6 and TRBJ2-7; D remains ambiguous. CDR1 is MNHNY, CDR2 SVGAGI, per germline (reference sequence). The CDR3 is 13 amino acids. Between the trimmed V and J ends, which lost 0 bases and 4 bases, there was a span of 7 bases. The CDR3 DNA reads TGTGCCAGCAGTTACTCGTTGAGTTACGAGCAGTACGTC. Translated: CASSYSLSYEQYV.

This clonotype has just a few counts. The rearrangement uses TRBV2 and TRBJ2-7; D remains unclear. Trimming shortened V by 6 bases and J by 4 bases, and 13 bases separated the two germline ends. This CDR3 region has 13 residues. The germline V gene has CDR1 SNHLY and CDR2 FYNNEI. In nucleotides, the CDR3 is TGTGCCAGCAGCCGCCTCTACCTATACGAGCAGTACGTC. Encoded protein: CASSRLYLYEQYV.

The chain couples TRBV3-1 to TRBJ2-6, with 7 positions matching TRBD2. From germline, CDR1 is LGHDT and CDR2 YNNKEL (reference sequence). The CDR3 sequence is 16 residues long. With V trimmed by 0 bases and J by 12 bases, 11 bases remained unmatched. As DNA, the CDR3 is TGTGCCAGCAGCCAAGATTTGGGGACTACTGGGTCCGTCCTGACTTTC. Its protein product is CASSQDLGTTGSVLTF.

The chain links TRBV24-1 to TRBJ2-7; 7 bases agree with TRBD1. The CDR3 runs to 13 residues. The ends lost 6 bases at V and 2 bases at J; junction bases unmatched: 3. Germline CDR1 reads KGHDR; CDR2 reads SFDVKD. DNA for the CDR3: TGTGCCACCAGTTGGGACAGTACCTACGAGCAGTACGTC. As protein: CATSWDSTYEQYV.

This clonotype has a handful of counts. This sequence joins TRBV21-1 and TRBJ1-5; TRBD1 is taken as the D call from the table, unchecked against the DNA. TRBV21-1 is recorded as a pseudogene. This CDR3 comprises 17 residues. In nucleotides, the CDR3 is TGTGCCGAACGCCGAGGACAGGGGGGGTATAGCAATCAGCCCCAGCATTTT. It is translated as CAERRGQGGYSNQPQHF.

This clonotype occurred once. The chain has TRBV6-1 and TRBJ1-1, with 7 positions matching TRBD1. Trimming took 7 bases from V and 6 from J; bases not matched to a gene: 8. CDR3 length equals 13 residues. Germline CDR1 MNHNS, CDR2 SASEGT. The CDR3 protein is CASTLTGAAEAFF. As DNA, the CDR3 is TGTGCCAGCACCCTTACAGGGGCGGCTGAAGCTTTCTTT.

J is TRBJ2-3 and V is TRBV6-1; 7 positions agree with TRBD1. In germline, CDR1 is MNHNS, CDR2 SASEGT. The CDR3 has 15 amino acids. V shed 3 bases and J 6 bases; nucleotides not matched to a gene: 9. The CDR3 here is CASSDSTGLGDTQYF. DNA of the CDR3: TGTGCCAGCAGTGATTCGACAGGGCTTGGGGATACGCAGTATTTT.

J is TRBJ2-1 and V is TRBV6-4; perhaps TRBD2 as D (5 bases). Between the trimmed V and J ends, which lost 5 bases and 0 bases, there was a span of 14 bases. This CDR3 is 16 amino acids long. Germline CDR1 and CDR2: MRHNA and SNTAGT. CDR3 sequence (DNA): TGTGCCAGCAGTCCGGAGGTTCTCGTCTCCTACAATGAGCAGTTCTTC. Its translation is CASSPEVLVSYNEQFF.